One sample yielded the 16 T cell receptor beta chains listed below, sequenced in a study of T cell responses to AZD1222 COVID-19 vaccine. Data came from immunoSEQ multiplex PCR; TCRdb stores just in-frame clones and leaves some out. The sample has some 87,000 clones, 75% to 90% seen once. This specimen was peripheral blood, taken on day 0 of AZD1222 vaccination. The receptors originated from an adult in good health.

This sequence joins TRBV9 and TRBJ2-7; TRBD2 matches at 7 bases. This CDR3 region has 14 residues. V trimming: 0 bases; J trimming: 3 bases; junction bases outside the gene matches: 3. The germline CDR1 and CDR2 sequences are SGDLS and YYNGEE. The CDR3 sequence: CASSVGGRVYEQYF. The CDR3 nucleotides are TGTGCCAGCAGCGTAGGAGGGAGGGTCTACGAGCAGTACTTC.

This chain joins TRBV6-5 and TRBJ2-7; D may match TRBD1 or TRBD2 (5 bases each). Germline CDR1 is MNHEY and CDR2 is SVGAGI. Trimming removed 7 bases at V and 3 bases at J, with 10 bases between. The CDR3 extends over 12 amino acids. As DNA, the CDR3 is TGTGCCAGCAAAGAGGGGTTCTACGAGCAGTACTTC. Translation: CASKEGFYEQYF.

The chain is built from TRBV7-2 and TRBJ2-7, with 7 bases aligning to TRBD2. The J segment lost 2 bases and the V segment lost 6 bases, leaving 10 bases of the junction unmatched. The CDR3 loop spans 15 amino acids. CDR1 is SGHTA and CDR2 is FQGNSA in the germline V gene. In nucleotides, the CDR3 is TGTGCCAGCAGAGTTGTAGCGGGCCTTGCCTACGAGCAGTACTTC. This codes for CASRVVAGLAYEQYF.

The chain is built from TRBV7-9 and TRBJ2-3, with D possibly TRBD1 on 6 matching bases. V was trimmed by 5 bases and J by 2 bases, leaving 23 bases between them. The CDR3 runs 18 residues. CDR1 SEHNR and CDR2 FQNEAQ come from the germline V gene (reference sequence). The CDR3 sequence is CASSPSPRVWGLTDTQYF. Here the CDR3 DNA reads TGTGCCAGCAGCCCCTCACCCCGCGTATGGGGGCTCACAGATACGCAGTATTTT.

This chain links TRBV28 with TRBJ1-2; 10 bases fit TRBD1. CDR1 and CDR2 from the germline V gene are MDHEN and SYDVKM. The trim removed 2 bases at V and 4 bases at J, leaving 10 bases unmatched. The CDR3 sequence is 17 residues long. DNA for the CDR3: TGTGCCAGCAGTTTAGCCGCAAGACAGGGGGCGGCCTATGGCTACACCTTC. It translates to CASSLAARQGAAYGYTF.

This rearrangement joins TRBV9 to TRBJ1-2, with D possibly matching TRBD1 (5 bases). Germline V CDR1 and CDR2: SGDLS, YYNGEE. The germline V and J ends were trimmed by 1 base and 2 bases, with 9 bases remaining between them. The CDR3 spans 14 residues. CDR3 protein: CASSVSGGNYGYTF. CDR3 nucleotide sequence: TGTGCCAGCAGCGTATCTGGGGGGAACTATGGCTACACCTTC.

The genes are TRBV6-5 and TRBJ2-6; D is unclear. CDR3 length: 15 residues. The germline gives CDR1 MNHEY, CDR2 SVGAGI. Trimming left V 0 bases short and J 0 bases short, with 3 bases between. The CDR3 loop reads CASSYSDSGANVLTF. The CDR3 nucleotides are TGTGCCAGCAGTTACTCCGACTCTGGGGCCAACGTCCTGACTTTC.

The chain uses TRBV21-1 and TRBJ2-7; the table gives TRBD2 as D, unverified against the DNA. TRBV21-1 is given as a pseudogene. The CDR3 totals 14 residues. CDR3 residues: CASSPGTSVYEQYF. The CDR3 DNA sequence: TGTGCCAGCAGCCCGGGGACTAGCGTTTACGAGCAGTACTTC.

The genes are TRBV9 and TRBJ1-1, with unresolved D. This CDR3 has 13 amino acids. The V and J ends lost 2 bases and 1 base respectively, with 6 bases between them. CDR1 and CDR2 (germline): SGDLS, YYNGEE. CDR3 sequence reads: CASSVQQNTEAFF. CDR3 sequence (DNA): TGTGCCAGCAGCGTTCAGCAGAACACTGAAGCTTTCTTT.

J is TRBJ2-7 and V is TRBV7-9; the D is unclear. CDR3 length: 13 residues. V was pared by 1 base and J by 6 bases, with 10 bases between. The V gene's germline CDR1 is SEHNR and CDR2 FQNEAQ (reference sequence). CDR3 loop: CASSLVEDGEQYF. CDR3 sequence (DNA): TGTGCCAGCAGCTTAGTTGAGGACGGCGAGCAGTACTTC.

The chain joins TRBV10-3 to TRBJ2-7; the match to TRBD1 covers 7 bases. The CDR3 contains 14 residues. V lost 10 bases, J lost 2 bases, and 11 bases stayed unmatched. The germline gives CDR1 ENHRY, CDR2 SYGVKD. DNA of the CDR3: TGTGCCACCTCCGGCACAGGGGCCGCCTACGAGCAGTACTTC. Translated: CATSGTGAAYEQYF.

This clone was recorded once. The chain couples TRBV6-2 or TRBV6-3 to TRBJ2-7; TRBD1 matches 7 bases. V lost 2 bases to trimming and J lost 3 bases; unmatched junction nucleotides: 4. In germline, CDR1 is MNHEY, CDR2 SVGEGT. This CDR3 spans 14 amino acids. The CDR3 reads CASSYGDRYYEQYF. The CDR3 DNA is TGTGCCAGCAGTTACGGGGACAGATACTACGAGCAGTACTTC.

V gene TRBV7-8 combines with J gene TRBJ1-4, with D tentatively TRBD1 (5 bases). V shed 5 bases and J shed 7 bases, with 11 bases lying between them. The CDR3 has 13 residues. The germline V gene has CDR1 SGHVS and CDR2 FQNEAQ. CDR3: CASSPGHGEKLFF. The CDR3 region has the DNA TGTGCCAGCAGCCCAGGACACGGTGAAAAACTGTTTTTT.

This clone was counted between two and nine times. The V call is TRBV2, the J call TRBJ2-5, with TRBD1 as a possible D gene (6 bases). Germline loops: CDR1 SNHLY, CDR2 FYNNEI. Trimming shortened V by 10 bases and J by 3 bases, and 24 bases separated the two germline ends. CDR3 length: 16 amino acids. CDR3 coding DNA: TGTGCCACCCCTAAGACGGGACAAACATCCAAAGAGACCCAGTACTTC. Translating it yields CATPKTGQTSKETQYF.

CDR3 in amino acids: CASSAQGWQETQYF. As DNA, the CDR3 is TGTGCCAGCAGCGCACAGGGGTGGCAAGAGACCCAGTACTTC. The genes are TRBV9 and TRBJ2-5, with TRBD1 matching over 7 bases. The CDR3 is 14 amino acids. Germline CDR1 and CDR2: SGDLS and YYNGEE. Trimming cost V 3 bases and J 2 bases; bases outside gene matches: 4.

The V gene is TRBV6-5, the J gene TRBJ1-1; 8 bases align to TRBD1. Losses at the gene ends were 6 bases for V and 1 base for J; bases not matched to a gene: 4. CDR3 length: 14 residues. Germline CDR1 reads MNHEY; CDR2 reads SVGAGI. The CDR3 DNA reads as TGTGCCAGCAGCTCAGGACAGGGGAACACTGAAGCTTTCTTT. Its translation is CASSSGQGNTEAFF.